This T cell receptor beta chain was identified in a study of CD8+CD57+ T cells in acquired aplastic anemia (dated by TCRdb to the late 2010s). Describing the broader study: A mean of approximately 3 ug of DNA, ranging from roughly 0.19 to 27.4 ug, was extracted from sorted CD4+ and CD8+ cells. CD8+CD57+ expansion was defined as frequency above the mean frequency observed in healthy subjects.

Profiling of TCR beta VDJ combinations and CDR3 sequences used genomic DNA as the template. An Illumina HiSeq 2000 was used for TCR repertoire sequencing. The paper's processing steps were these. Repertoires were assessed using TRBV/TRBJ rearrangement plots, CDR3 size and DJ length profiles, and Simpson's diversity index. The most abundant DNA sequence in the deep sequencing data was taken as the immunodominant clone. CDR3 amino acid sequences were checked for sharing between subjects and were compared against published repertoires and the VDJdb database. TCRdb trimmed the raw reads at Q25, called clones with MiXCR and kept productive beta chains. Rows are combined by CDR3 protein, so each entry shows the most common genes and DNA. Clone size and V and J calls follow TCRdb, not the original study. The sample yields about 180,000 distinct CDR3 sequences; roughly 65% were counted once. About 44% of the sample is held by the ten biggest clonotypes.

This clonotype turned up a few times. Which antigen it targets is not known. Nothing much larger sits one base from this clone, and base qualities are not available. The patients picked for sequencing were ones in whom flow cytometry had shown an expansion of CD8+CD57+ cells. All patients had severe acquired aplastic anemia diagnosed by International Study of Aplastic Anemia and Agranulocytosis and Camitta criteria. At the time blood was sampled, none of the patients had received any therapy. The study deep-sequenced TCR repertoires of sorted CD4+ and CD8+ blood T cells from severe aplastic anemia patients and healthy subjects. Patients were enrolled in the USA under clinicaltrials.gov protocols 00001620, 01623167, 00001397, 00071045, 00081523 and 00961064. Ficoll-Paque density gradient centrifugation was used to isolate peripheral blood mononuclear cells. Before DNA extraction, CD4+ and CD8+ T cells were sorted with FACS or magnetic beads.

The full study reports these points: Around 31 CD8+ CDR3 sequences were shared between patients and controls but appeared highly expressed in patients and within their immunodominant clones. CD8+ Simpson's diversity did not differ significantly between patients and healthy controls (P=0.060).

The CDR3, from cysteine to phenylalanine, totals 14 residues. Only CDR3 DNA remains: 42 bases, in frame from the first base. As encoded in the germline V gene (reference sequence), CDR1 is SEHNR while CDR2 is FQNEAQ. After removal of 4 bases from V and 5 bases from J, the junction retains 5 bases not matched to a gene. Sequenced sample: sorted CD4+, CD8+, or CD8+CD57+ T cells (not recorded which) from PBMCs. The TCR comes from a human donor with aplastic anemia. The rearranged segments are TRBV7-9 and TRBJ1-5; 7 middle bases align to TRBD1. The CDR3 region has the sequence CASSSPDRDQPQHF. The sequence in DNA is TGTGCCAGCAGCTCTCCAGACAGGGATCAGCCCCAGCATTTT.